Listed below are T cell receptor beta chains from one sample, sequenced in a study of identical twins. TCRdb itself ran the 5' RACE reads through MiXCR, one entry per CDR3 protein. Of roughly 500,000 distinct CDR3 sequences listed, roughly a fifth are singletons. This same sample was also part of a study on T cells expressing NK-cell markers.

Sequenced material: CD4+ T cells sorted from blood. All receptors come from a woman aged 18-35 years in good health. CDR3s include the opening cysteine and the closing phenylalanine or tryptophan. The D gene is left open where the match is weak. Not all rows give a size; the values are once, few, many and, for expanded clones, a class.

clone_size: .; d_call: TRBD2; j_call: TRBJ2-3; v_call: TRBV9; cdr3_nt: TGTGCCAGCAGCCCATTCGGAGCGGGAACAGATACGCAGTATTTT; cdr3_aa: CASSPFGAGTDTQYF
clone_size: few; d_call: .; j_call: TRBJ1-1; v_call: TRBV12-3/TRBV12-4; cdr3_nt: TGTGCCAGCAGTTTCTCCCTTGGGGGCACTGAAGCTTTCTTT; cdr3_aa: CASSFSLGGTEAFF
clone_size: few; d_call: TRBD1; j_call: TRBJ2-2; v_call: TRBV4-3; cdr3_nt: TGCGCCAGCAGTCGAGAACTGGACAGGGACACCGGGGAGCTGTTTTTT; cdr3_aa: CASSRELDRDTGELFF
clone_size: .; d_call: TRBD2; j_call: TRBJ2-7; v_call: TRBV2; cdr3_nt: TGTGCCAGCGGGGGACTAGCGCCTTACGAGCAGTACTTC; cdr3_aa: CASGGLAPYEQYF
clone_size: few; d_call: TRBD2; j_call: TRBJ2-1; v_call: TRBV3-1; cdr3_nt: TGTGCCAGCAGCAATGTAGCGGGCACCTCCTACAATGAGCAGTTCTTC; cdr3_aa: CASSNVAGTSYNEQFF
clone_size: .; d_call: .; j_call: TRBJ2-1; v_call: TRBV5-1; cdr3_nt: TGCGCCAGCAGCTTGCAAGGAGGTCAGTACAATGAGCAGTTCTTC; cdr3_aa: CASSLQGGQYNEQFF
clone_size: few; d_call: .; j_call: TRBJ1-5; v_call: TRBV6-1; cdr3_nt: TGTGCCAGCAGAAGGGAGACGTTATACAAGCCCCAGCATTTT; cdr3_aa: CASRRETLYKPQHF
clone_size: few; d_call: .; j_call: TRBJ1-1; v_call: TRBV7-2; cdr3_nt: TGTGCCAGCAGCCCGGGAGCTAAGTGGGGTGAAGCTTTCTTT; cdr3_aa: CASSPGAKWGEAFF
clone_size: .; d_call: .; j_call: TRBJ2-3; v_call: TRBV10-3; cdr3_nt: TGTGCCATCAGCCCGGACTCCACAGATACGCAGTATTTT; cdr3_aa: CAISPDSTDTQYF
clone_size: .; d_call: .; j_call: TRBJ1-5; v_call: TRBV12-3/TRBV12-4; cdr3_nt: TGTGCCAGCAGTATCGGACAGTCAAATCAGCCCCAGCATTTT; cdr3_aa: CASSIGQSNQPQHF
clone_size: once; d_call: .; j_call: TRBJ2-4; v_call: TRBV5-1; cdr3_nt: TGCGCCAGCAGCCAAGAACTTGGGGGGATTCAGTACTTC; cdr3_aa: CASSQELGGIQYF
clone_size: .; d_call: .; j_call: TRBJ2-5; v_call: TRBV2; cdr3_nt: TGTGCCAGCAGTCCCACCAGGGTCGCCCAAGAGACCCAGTACTTC; cdr3_aa: CASSPTRVAQETQYF
clone_size: .; d_call: .; j_call: TRBJ1-5; v_call: TRBV5-5; cdr3_nt: TGTGCCAGCAGCTTGGCCGACGCGGGGGCGAGGCCCCAGCATTTT; cdr3_aa: CASSLADAGARPQHF
clone_size: few; d_call: TRBD1; j_call: TRBJ1-5; v_call: TRBV6-2/TRBV6-3; cdr3_nt: TGTGCCAGCAGGAGGAGGGGACAGGGCGTAAATCAGCCCCAGCATTTT; cdr3_aa: CASRRRGQGVNQPQHF
clone_size: .; d_call: .; j_call: TRBJ1-2; v_call: TRBV3-1; cdr3_nt: TGTGCCAGCAGCCAGGTTTTACTGGGAGGCGATGGCTACACCTTC; cdr3_aa: CASSQVLLGGDGYTF
clone_size: .; d_call: .; j_call: TRBJ2-3; v_call: TRBV7-3; cdr3_nt: TGTGCCAGCAGCCGACAGGCCAGCACAGATACGCAGTATTTT; cdr3_aa: CASSRQASTDTQYF
clone_size: .; d_call: .; j_call: TRBJ2-3; v_call: TRBV5-8; cdr3_nt: TGTGCCAGCAGCTCATATAAGGGTACGCAGTATTTT; cdr3_aa: CASSSYKGTQYF
clone_size: .; d_call: .; j_call: TRBJ2-1; v_call: TRBV19; cdr3_nt: TGTGCCGGTAGTAGCTGGTACAATGAGCAGTTCTTC; cdr3_aa: CAGSSWYNEQFF
clone_size: few; d_call: TRBD2; j_call: TRBJ2-3; v_call: TRBV28; cdr3_nt: TGTGCCAGCAGAGCCCTAAGCGGGACCACAGATACGCAGTATTTT; cdr3_aa: CASRALSGTTDTQYF
clone_size: few; d_call: .; j_call: TRBJ1-1; v_call: TRBV2; cdr3_nt: TGTGCCAGCAGGACGTCTGGCTGGGGCACTGAAGCTTTCTTT; cdr3_aa: CASRTSGWGTEAFF
clone_size: many; d_call: .; j_call: TRBJ1-2; v_call: TRBV20-1; cdr3_nt: TGCAGTGCTAGAAAGGCCGAGACCTATGGCTACACCTTC; cdr3_aa: CSARKAETYGYTF
clone_size: .; d_call: .; j_call: TRBJ2-2; v_call: TRBV7-2; cdr3_nt: TGTGCCAGCAGCCAGCAAGGCGGGATGAACACCGGGGAGCTGTTTTTT; cdr3_aa: CASSQQGGMNTGELFF